This passage covers 26 T cell receptor beta chains from one sample sequenced in a study of T cell repertoires in cytomegalovirus infection. Their antigen targets remain unknown. MiXCR, run by TCRdb on the reads, gives a single entry per CDR3 protein. The sample shows about 310,000 distinct CDR3 sequences, 25% of them seen only once. The source material was cultured PBMCs, sampled from culture after CMV antigen stimulation. These receptors originate from a human donor in good health (CMV status not recorded). Some clones in this sample may be carry-over from other donors' samples.

The rearrangement uses TRBV12-5 and TRBJ2-2; D gene uncertain. In germline, CDR1 is LGHNT, CDR2 FRNRAP. The ends were cut back, 0 bases at V and 7 bases at J, with 6 bases in the middle. The CDR3 length is 13 residues. For the CDR3, the DNA is TGTGCTAGTGGTTTGGTACTGGTCGGGGAGCTGTTTTTT. This sequence encodes CASGLVLVGELFF. The full variable domain, completed using reference TRBV12-5 and TRBJ2-2, is DARVTQTPRHKVTEMGQEVTMRCQPILGHNTVFWYRQTMMQGLELLAYFRNRAPLDDSGMPKDRFSAEMPDATLATLKIQPSEPRDSAVYFCASGLVLVGELFFGEGSRLTVL.

There are many counts of this clonotype. This chain connects TRBV7-2 to TRBJ2-7; TRBD2 matches at 8 bases. Unmatched junction bases numbered 17, after V lost 5 bases and J lost 2 bases. The CDR3 covers 18 residues. Germline V gene data show CDR1 as SGHTA and CDR2 as FQGNSA. The CDR3 DNA follows: TGTGCCAGCAGCCCTAGACGTAAGCGGGAGTTCCGCCCCTACGAGCAGTACTTC. It encodes CASSPRRKREFRPYEQYF.

This clonotype appeared once. This chain joins TRBV6-2 or TRBV6-3 and TRBJ1-5; TRBD1 matches 8 bases. Germline values: CDR1 MNHEY, CDR2 SVGEGT. This CDR3 has 14 amino acids. The trim removed 2 bases at V and 7 bases at J, leaving 4 bases unmatched. The CDR3, as DNA: TGTGCCAGCAGTTACCCGAGGACAGGGCAGCCCCAGCATTTT. As protein: CASSYPRTGQPQHF.

The chain recombines TRBV7-9 with TRBJ2-7, with D perhaps matching TRBD2 (6 bases). V lost 5 bases and J lost 5, with 19 bases in between. Germline V gives CDR1 SEHNR, CDR2 FQNEAQ (reference sequence). The CDR3 contains 15 residues. The CDR3 sequence: CASSRIAEHVNEQYF. The CDR3, as DNA: TGTGCCAGCAGCCGCATAGCGGAGCACGTCAACGAGCAGTACTTC.

J is TRBJ1-3 and V is TRBV15, with a weak D call TRBD1 (6 bases). There are 14 residues in the CDR3. Germline V gene lookup returns CDR1 LNHNV and CDR2 YYDKDF (reference sequence). V was shortened by 11 bases and J by 4 bases, with 18 bases between the two germline ends. CDR3 coding DNA: TGTGCCGCTTCGACAGGCCGAAGCGGAAACACCATATATTTT. Its protein product is CAASTGRSGNTIYF.

This chain joins TRBV2 and TRBJ1-5; 9 bases fit TRBD1. Germline loops: CDR1 SNHLY, CDR2 FYNNEI. V trimming: 6 bases; J trimming: 3 bases; junction bases outside the gene matches: 6. This CDR3 spans 15 amino acids. CDR3 DNA: TGTGCCAGCAGGGGCGACAGGGGGAACAATCAGCCCCAGCATTTT. It is translated as CASRGDRGNNQPQHF. Filled out from reference TRBV2 and TRBJ1-5, the complete variable domain reads EPEVTQTPSHQVTQMGQEVILRCVPISNHLYFYWYRQILGQKVEFLVSFYNNEISEKSEIFDDQFSVERPDGSNFTLKIRSTKLEDSAMYFCASRGDRGNNQPQHFGDGTRLSIL.

V gene TRBV27 combines with J gene TRBJ2-7; tentative D call: TRBD2 (6 bases). The V gene's germline CDR1 is MNHEY and CDR2 SMNVEV (reference sequence). This CDR3 contains 16 residues. The germline V and J ends were trimmed by 5 bases and 3 bases, with 20 bases remaining between them. For the CDR3, the DNA is TGTGCCAGCAGTCCATGGATAGGGCTGGAGGGCTACGAGCAGTACTTC. As protein: CASSPWIGLEGYEQYF.

The chain uses TRBV6-5 and TRBJ2-1; 10 bases fit TRBD1. Germline values: CDR1 MNHEY, CDR2 SVGAGI. V dropped 5 bases and J dropped 3; count of bases not matched to a gene: 7. The CDR3 extends over 16 amino acids. DNA for the CDR3: TGTGCCAGCAGTGCAACCGGGACAGGGGACTACAATGAGCAGTTCTTC. This sequence encodes CASSATGTGDYNEQFF.

The J gene is TRBJ2-1, the V gene TRBV20-1; 8 bases align to TRBD1. In germline, CDR1 is DFQATT, CDR2 SNEGSKA (reference sequence). The CDR3 sequence is 14 residues long. The V gene end was trimmed by 6 bases and the J gene end by 3 bases; junction bases not matched to a gene: 7. The CDR3 sequence is CSASTGVHYNEQFF. The CDR3 coding sequence is TGCAGTGCATCGACAGGGGTTCACTACAATGAGCAGTTCTTC.

This clonotype has just a few counts. This chain uses TRBV7-6 with TRBJ2-1; D gene uncertain. This CDR3 is 13 amino acids long. Looked up from germline, CDR1 is SGHVS and CDR2 is FNYEAQ. V was shortened by 4 bases and J by 7 bases, with 11 bases between the two germline ends. The CDR3 reads CASSSSPGNEQFF. The CDR3 coding sequence is TGTGCCAGCAGCTCCTCACCAGGTAATGAGCAGTTCTTC.

V is TRBV28 and J is TRBJ1-2; D is uncertain. Looked up from germline, CDR1 is MDHEN and CDR2 is SYDVKM. V lost 5 bases, J lost 0 bases, and 7 bases lay in between. The CDR3 contains 13 residues. As DNA, the CDR3 is TGTGCCAGCAGTACAGATCCTAACTATGGCTACACCTTC. Amino acids: CASSTDPNYGYTF.

This clonotype turned up a few times. The chain joins TRBV6-2 or TRBV6-3 to TRBJ2-2; D could derive from TRBD1 or TRBD2 (5 bases each). The CDR3 has 17 residues. The germline V and J ends were trimmed by 7 bases and 0 bases, with 18 bases remaining between them. The germline CDR1 and CDR2 sequences are MNHEY and SVGEGT. The DNA for the CDR3 is TGTGCCAGCACCGACTGGGGTGGGACCGCGAACACCGGGGAGCTGTTTTTT. This gives the protein CASTDWGGTANTGELFF.

This clonotype came up a few times. The chain uses TRBV7-9 and TRBJ1-3; no firm D call. Looked up from germline, CDR1 is SEHNR and CDR2 is FQNEAQ (reference sequence). Trimming shortened V by 3 bases and J by 0 bases, and 9 bases separated the two germline ends. The CDR3 loop spans 15 amino acids. Here the CDR3 DNA reads TGTGCCAGCAGCTTTAGCCCGATCTCTGGAAACACCATATATTTT. Translated, it gives CASSFSPISGNTIYF.

The chain recombines TRBV12-3 or TRBV12-4 with TRBJ2-1; 9 positions agree with TRBD2. This CDR3 region has 16 residues. V lost 3 bases, J lost 4 bases, and 7 bases stayed unmatched. In DNA, the CDR3 is TGTGCCAGCAGTTTGCCACTAGCGGGTGGTTACAATGAGCAGTTCTTC. Protein product: CASSLPLAGGYNEQFF.

The table lists this clonotype with a count of one. The chain uses TRBV7-4 and TRBJ1-2; D not resolved. Germline-derived CDR1 and CDR2 are SGHVT and SQSDAQ. Trimming removed 3 bases at V and 6 bases at J, with 14 bases between. The CDR3 length is 14 residues. CDR3 protein: CASSFSFEPNGYTF. DNA of the CDR3: TGTGCCAGCAGCTTTTCGTTCGAACCGAATGGCTACACCTTC.

This clonotype was picked up a small number of times. V and J are TRBV7-2 and TRBJ2-7; a possible D gene is TRBD1 (6 bases). Germline lookup yields CDR1 SGHTA and CDR2 FQGNSA. Between the trimmed V and J ends, which lost 0 bases and 4 bases, there was a span of 16 bases. The CDR3 contains 16 residues. CDR3 sequence (DNA): TGTGCCAGCAGCTTAGCCTTAGGGGGATTGGGGTACGAGCAGTACTTC. As protein: CASSLALGGLGYEQYF.

This clonotype was observed a handful of times. The V and J genes are TRBV29-1 and TRBJ1-2; possible D gene TRBD1, 5 bases. This CDR3 has 13 residues. V lost 6 bases, J lost 6 bases, and 17 bases lay in between. Germline V gives CDR1 SQVTM, CDR2 ANQGSEA. Here the CDR3 reads CSVLDRGNHGYTF. The CDR3 nucleotides read TGCAGCGTCCTTGACAGAGGCAACCATGGCTACACCTTC.

The CDR3 sequence: CASSPLRDFPRGEQFF. The DNA of the CDR3 is TGTGCCAGCAGCCCCTTGAGGGACTTCCCTCGGGGGGAGCAGTTCTTC. The chain has TRBV7-8 and TRBJ2-1; TRBD2 might be the D (6 bases). CDR1 and CDR2 from the germline V gene are SGHVS and FQNEAQ. This CDR3 has 16 residues. The V and J ends lost 5 bases and 10 bases respectively, with 24 bases between them.

The chain combines TRBV6-2 or TRBV6-3 with TRBJ2-2; D might be TRBD1 (5 bases). With 5 bases removed from V and 6 bases from J, the gap between germline ends came to 19 bases. Germline V CDR1 and CDR2: MNHEY, SVGEGT. The CDR3 runs 16 residues. The CDR3: CASSPQGFSPAGELFF. CDR3 in DNA: TGTGCCAGCAGTCCCCAGGGATTTTCACCGGCCGGGGAGCTGTTTTTT.

This clonotype was observed at least ten times. The rearrangement joins TRBV20-1 to TRBJ2-1; unclear D gene. The germline V gene has CDR1 DFQATT and CDR2 SNEGSKA (reference sequence). Trimming removed 0 bases at V and 4 bases at J, with 16 bases between. The CDR3 sequence is 16 residues long. CDR3 residues: CSARDPGRSLYNEQFF. For the CDR3, the DNA is TGCAGTGCTAGAGATCCCGGACGGTCACTTTACAATGAGCAGTTCTTC.

The rearrangement joins TRBV7-2 to TRBJ2-5, with D tentatively TRBD2 (7 bases). This CDR3 has 15 amino acids. The germline V and J ends were trimmed by 5 bases and 1 base, with 14 bases remaining between them. The germline CDR1 and CDR2 sequences are SGHTA and FQGNSA. In nucleotides, the CDR3 is TGTGCCAGCAGCCCGGGGGGCAGTACCCAAGAGACCCAGTACTTC. Translation: CASSPGGSTQETQYF.

The table lists this clonotype with many counts. The chain recombines TRBV7-2 with TRBJ1-2; a weak D match, TRBD1 (6 bases). The V gene's germline CDR1 is SGHTA and CDR2 FQGNSA. Trimming cost V 2 bases and J 2 bases, with 21 bases left between them. This CDR3 contains 18 residues. This CDR3 reads CASSLNPPVGAKNYGYTF. CDR3 in DNA: TGTGCCAGCAGCTTAAATCCTCCTGTGGGGGCGAAGAACTATGGCTACACCTTC. The full variable domain, in which reference TRBV7-2 and TRBJ1-2 provide the parts outside the CDR3, is GAGVSQSPSNKVTEKGKDVELRCDPISGHTALYWYRQSLGQGLEFLIYFQGNSAPDKSGLPSDRFSAERTGGSVSTLTIQRTQQEDSAVYLCASSLNPPVGAKNYGYTFGSGTRLTVV.

This clonotype was seen repeatedly, ten times or more. This chain uses TRBV7-2 with TRBJ2-5; 7 bases are a match to TRBD2. The CDR3 runs 14 residues. Germline V gene lookup returns CDR1 SGHTA and CDR2 FQGNSA. The trim removed 1 base at V and 1 base at J, leaving 0 bases unmatched. CDR3 protein: CASSLGGSQETQYF. DNA for the CDR3: TGTGCCAGCAGCTTAGGCGGGAGCCAAGAGACCCAGTACTTC.

This clonotype has a handful of counts. V usage is TRBV6-2 or TRBV6-3 and J usage is TRBJ2-7, with 7 bases matching TRBD1. Germline CDR1 MNHEY, CDR2 SVGEGT. The CDR3 has 16 amino acids. The V gene end was trimmed by 7 bases and the J gene end by 2 bases; junction bases not matched to a gene: 14. Here the CDR3 DNA reads TGTGCCAGCAAAAGGGCCGCCGGGACAGCAGCCTACGAGCAGTACTTC. Its protein product is CASKRAAGTAAYEQYF.

In its sample, this clonotype was seen a few times. The chain joins TRBV7-2 to TRBJ1-5, with D possibly TRBD1 on 5 matching bases. The CDR3 sequence is 15 residues long. CDR1 is SGHTA and CDR2 is FQGNSA in the germline V gene. The V end was cut by 1 base, the J end by 7 bases, with 14 bases between. The chain's CDR3 is CASSLDAGFGQPQHF. In DNA form, the CDR3 reads TGTGCCAGCAGCTTAGATGCAGGGTTCGGGCAGCCCCAGCATTTT.

At least ten counts were recorded for this clonotype. The chain recombines TRBV7-6 with TRBJ2-3; D is unresolved. The length of the CDR3 is 15 residues. Trimming took off 1 base at V and 4 bases at J, with 12 bases between the two ends. Germline CDR1 is SGHVS and CDR2 is FNYEAQ. Written as DNA, the CDR3 is TGTGCCAGCAGCTTAGATCTCTTAGATGCAGATACGCAGTATTTT. Protein: CASSLDLLDADTQYF.